This TCR beta chain was captured by sequencing in a study of CD8 T cells in Susac syndrome. The CDR3 sequence is 15 residues long. The ends were cut back, 5 bases at V and 7 bases at J, with 18 bases in the middle. The germline V gene has CDR1 SGHVS and CDR2 FQNEAQ. RNA totalling roughly 0.5 to 1 ug underwent reverse transcription with random hexamers. The authors amplified TCR beta CDR3 across 54 Vbeta and 13 Jbeta using immunoSEQ multiplex PCR. TCRdb re-derived calls from the immunoSEQ multiplex PCR reads in MiXCR, one entry per CDR3 protein. The repertoire holds about 300,000 distinct CDR3 sequences, over 75% seen once, with around 0.18% in the top ten.

Sequencing was done on a sample of CD8+ T cells from PBMCs. The TCR was taken from a human donor with multiple sclerosis. The chain uses TRBV7-8 and TRBJ1-5; D remains unclear. The CDR3 DNA is TGTGCCAGCAGCCCAGAGGATGGGTTTGGACAGCCCCAGCATTTT. Its translation: CASSPEDGFGQPQHF.